This TCR beta chain is drawn from a study of T cells in Graves' hyperthyroidism and ophthalmopathy (dated by TCRdb to about 2019). Notes on the research overall: Peripheral blood was sampled at the time of initial diagnosis, prior to any treatment. A discovery cohort of about a hundred patients, roughly 45 with Graves' ophthalmopathy and fewer than 65 with stable Graves' hyperthyroidism, was used to find distinguishing TCR V-J signatures. Whether ophthalmopathy could be predicted prospectively was tested in an independent validation cohort made up of under 20 hyperthyroidism patients plus 17 patients who later progressed to ophthalmopathy. For training and testing, the roughly 93 patients in the discovery cohort were randomly divided in a 7:3 ratio. In about 6 Graves' hyperthyroidism patients, the study also compared T-cell repertoires from thyroid tissue with T-cell repertoires from blood. After blood sampling, hyperthyroidism patients were treated with methimazole at a starting dose of 30 mg daily, and ophthalmopathy patients were treated with high-dose intravenous methylprednisolone. According to the paper, TCR Vbeta CDR3 sequencing was carried out on 120 to 150 peripheral blood samples, which came from some 41 ophthalmopathy, about 75 hyperthyroidism and about 17 progressor patients.

The TCR beta CDR3 regions were amplified from the RNA transcripts. For the first round of RT-PCR on the TCR CDR3, the HTBI primer set was used together with the Qiagen OneStep RT-PCR kit. A second multiplex PCR round built the libraries, followed by size selection and purification. Libraries were sequenced paired-end with 100 bp reads on an Illumina HiSeq2000. The study's own analysis went as follows. Raw data were processed with SOAPnuke, discarding reads with adapters, uncalled bases, mean Phred below 15, or no exact constant-primer or identifier match. COPE v1.2.5 was used to merge high-quality paired reads, and clonotypes were defined as unique nucleotide sequences. MiTCR v1.1 was used to align clonotypes to the IMGT TRBV, TRBD and TRBJ reference segments. The analysis was restricted to V-J combinations with a frequency above 0.0001, which together covered about 99% of the repertoires. A TCS score was defined as the ratio of F50 (clonal expansion) to E x V (chaos), with BLOSUM62-based TCRdist applied between CDR3 peptides within each V-J. Welch's t-statistics and random forest reduced fewer than 550 V-J features to around 14, which were used in a naive Bayes classifier (R e1071). TCRdb applied fastp at Q25 and MiXCR to the public reads, then kept only in-frame beta chains. Each entry merges the rows of one CDR3 protein and shows their most common DNA and genes. It is TCRdb's table, rather than the study itself, that gives the V and J calls and clone size. Here the sample has 200,000 to 250,000 distinct CDR3 sequences; 15% to 20% occur a single time. Around 28% of the sample is taken by the ten largest.

Ophthalmopathy patients had moderately to severely active disease, Clinical Activity Score of at least 3, NOSPECS grade of at least 4, and duration under 3 months. Patients with uncontrolled infections, other autoimmune diseases, pregnancy or lactation were excluded. Diagnoses were established on the basis of clinical symptoms, serum thyroxine and TRAb, thyroid ultrasound, and orbital computed tomography. Ficoll-Paque density gradient centrifugation was used to isolate PBMCs from 10 ml of fresh peripheral blood. Trizol reagent was used to extract total RNA, and RNA quality was then checked on an Agilent 2100 Bioanalyzer. On the study overall, not on this receptor specifically: During validation, the model predicted progression to ophthalmopathy a median of about 6.3 months ahead of onset, with more than 55% sensitivity and 72% to 80% specificity. Most expanded thyroid clonotypes (frequency above 0.001) were also found in blood, which suggests that blood repertoires may mirror thyroid immune responses. A model built on a 13 V-J signature distinguished ophthalmopathy from stable hyperthyroidism, reaching 85% to 90% sensitivity and about 81% specificity in cross-validation and 80%/75% in testing. No statistical method was used to fix the sample size in advance, and group allocation was not hidden from the investigators.

V sheds 0 bases and J sheds 1 base, leaving 12 bases between their ends. The CDR3 runs 15 residues from the cysteine to the phenylalanine. Only CDR3 DNA is held: 45 bases, read in frame from base 1. From a lookup of the germline V gene (reference sequence), CDR1 and CDR2 are DFQATT and SNEGSKA. On this clonotype: Which antigen it targets is not known. Per-base quality was not reported, and no clone a single base away is much larger than it.

Input material: blood. The clonotype comes from a woman in her late teens or twenties with Graves' ophthalmopathy. The chain employs TRBV20-1 and TRBJ1-1, with the D gene uncertain. The CDR3 region: CSAREEWEGNTEAFF. The sequenced DNA: TGCAGTGCTAGAGAGGAATGGGAAGGGAACACTGAAGCTTTCTTT.